This entry describes one T cell receptor (beta chain). What antigen it recognizes has not been identified. Per-base quality was not reported, and no clone a single base away is much larger than it. The entry originates in a study of technical replicates of blood from several donors (dated by TCRdb to 2016 to 2017). Libraries were prepared through the immunoSEQ multiplex PCR assay. TCRdb carries this immuneACCESS record with in-frame sequences only. Its versions omit some clonotypes, under half of them owing to an unresolved V gene in the studies checked, with the rest unexplained. This sample gives some 74,000 clones in total; 89% of them show up just once. The ten largest make up approximately 0.39% of the sample. The CDR3 covers 15 residues, taking in both the cysteine and the phenylalanine. CDR3 DNA only is kept here, 45 bases in frame from base 1. CDR1 and CDR2 are drawn from the germline V gene: SGHAT, FQNNGV. At the junction V is shortened by 4 bases and J by 8 bases; bases outside the gene matches: 13.

The source of this sequence is a human donor in good health. The sample was T cells isolated from PBMCs. The V and J segments used are TRBV11-2 and TRBJ1-2; 7 central nucleotides agree with TRBD1. The nucleotides are TGTGCCAGCAGCTCGATCAGAGCACAGGGGTACGGCTACACCTTC. Its coded protein is CASSSIRAQGYGYTF.